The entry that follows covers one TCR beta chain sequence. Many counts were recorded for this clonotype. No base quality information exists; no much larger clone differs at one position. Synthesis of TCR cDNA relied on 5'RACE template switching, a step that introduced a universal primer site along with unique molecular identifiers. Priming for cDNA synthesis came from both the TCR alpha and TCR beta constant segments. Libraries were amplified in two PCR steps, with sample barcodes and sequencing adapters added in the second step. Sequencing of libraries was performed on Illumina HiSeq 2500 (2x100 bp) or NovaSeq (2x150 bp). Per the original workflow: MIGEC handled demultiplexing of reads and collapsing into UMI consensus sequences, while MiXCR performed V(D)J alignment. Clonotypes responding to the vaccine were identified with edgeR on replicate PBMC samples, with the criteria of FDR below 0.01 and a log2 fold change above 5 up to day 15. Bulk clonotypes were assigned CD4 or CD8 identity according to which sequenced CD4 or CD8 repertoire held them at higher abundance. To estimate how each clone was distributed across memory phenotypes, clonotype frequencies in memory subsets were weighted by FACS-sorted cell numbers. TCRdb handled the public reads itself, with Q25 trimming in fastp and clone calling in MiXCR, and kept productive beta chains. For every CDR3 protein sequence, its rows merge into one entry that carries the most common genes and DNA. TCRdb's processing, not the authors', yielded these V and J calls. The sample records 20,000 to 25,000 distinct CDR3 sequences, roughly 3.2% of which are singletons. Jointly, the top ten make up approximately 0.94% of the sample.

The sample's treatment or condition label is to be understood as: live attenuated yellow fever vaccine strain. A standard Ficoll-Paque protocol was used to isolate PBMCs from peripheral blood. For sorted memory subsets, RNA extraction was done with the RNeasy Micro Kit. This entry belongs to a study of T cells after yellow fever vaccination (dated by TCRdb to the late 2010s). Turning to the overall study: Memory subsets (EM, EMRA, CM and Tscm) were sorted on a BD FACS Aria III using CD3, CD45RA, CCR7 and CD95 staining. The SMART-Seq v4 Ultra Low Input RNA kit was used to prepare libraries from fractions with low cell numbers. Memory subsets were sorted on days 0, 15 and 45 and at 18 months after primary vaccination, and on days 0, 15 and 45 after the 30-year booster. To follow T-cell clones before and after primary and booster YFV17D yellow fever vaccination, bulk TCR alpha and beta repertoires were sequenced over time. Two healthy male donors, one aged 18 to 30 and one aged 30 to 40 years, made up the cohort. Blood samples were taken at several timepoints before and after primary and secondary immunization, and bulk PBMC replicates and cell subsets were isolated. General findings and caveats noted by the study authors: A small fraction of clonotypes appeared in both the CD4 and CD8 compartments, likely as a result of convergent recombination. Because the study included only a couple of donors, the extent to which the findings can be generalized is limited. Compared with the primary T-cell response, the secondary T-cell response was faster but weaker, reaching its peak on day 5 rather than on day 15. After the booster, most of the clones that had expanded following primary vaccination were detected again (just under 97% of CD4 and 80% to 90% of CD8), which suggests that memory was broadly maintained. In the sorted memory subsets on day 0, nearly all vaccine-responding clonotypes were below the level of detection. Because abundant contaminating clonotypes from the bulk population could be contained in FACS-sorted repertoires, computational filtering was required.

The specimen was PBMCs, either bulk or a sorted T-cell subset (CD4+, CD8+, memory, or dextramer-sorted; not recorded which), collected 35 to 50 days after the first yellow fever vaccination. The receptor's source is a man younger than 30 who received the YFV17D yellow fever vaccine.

For the CDR3, the sequence is CASRGTAQETQYF. The nucleotide sequence reads TGTGCCAGTAGGGGGACAGCACAAGAGACCCAGTACTTC. The chain joins TRBV19 to TRBJ2-5, with 7 middle bases fitting TRBD1. The CDR3 spans 13 residues, from the cysteine through the phenylalanine. Left in the record is the CDR3 DNA by itself, 39 bases read in frame from the first base. V and J are trimmed by 6 bases and 2 bases, and the gene matches miss 3 bases of the junction. Looking up the germline V gene (reference sequence) yields CDR1 LNHDA and CDR2 SQIVND.